This TCR beta chain was recorded in a study of T cells after yellow fever vaccination. Study-level findings and limits: Reappearance after the booster was observed for most primary-vaccination clones (about 96% CD4, less than 90% CD8). Contaminating bulk clonotypes could be abundant in FACS-sorted repertoires.

This clonotype showed up just a few times. What it recognizes is unknown. The V gene lost 0 bases and the J gene lost 10 bases, with 4 bases spanning the gap. This CDR3 has 12 residues. Germline CDR1 SGHDN, CDR2 FVKESK. It was through 5'RACE template switching that TCR cDNA was made, with a universal primer site and UMIs added. TCRdb redid the calling of the 5' RACE reads with MiXCR, one entry per CDR3 protein. Of 300,000 to 400,000 distinct CDR3 sequences detected, approximately 12% appear once; the ten largest clones hold approximately 3.4%. Sequencing used CD4+ T cells sorted from PBMCs, obtained 15 days after the yellow fever booster vaccination. The receptor's source is a man younger than 30 who received the YFV17D yellow fever vaccine. V usage is TRBV14 and J usage is TRBJ1-6, with D unclear. CDR3 DNA sequence: TGTGCCAGCAGCCAAGACCCATCACCCCTCCACTTT. It specifies CASSQDPSPLHF.